The clone carrying this T cell receptor beta chain showed up just a few times. Antigen unknown. The data derive from a study of blood T cells in healthy people across ages. Study conclusions and caveats: Diversity of TCR beta per million T cells declined in a roughly linear way with age. Whereas aged donors had fewer naive CD4+ cells, long-lived donors had more of them and higher diversity.

PCR was performed a second time for about 7 to 12 cycles using a sample-barcoded 5' primer and a J-beta primer mix. From the 5' RACE reads, TCRdb called clonotypes with MiXCR, one entry per CDR3 protein. The sample yields 550,000 to 800,000 distinct CDR3 sequences, roughly 21% seen once. CDR1 and CDR2 from the germline V gene are SGHDT and YYEEEE. The CDR3 is 17 amino acids. V lost 3 bases to trimming and J lost 1 base, with 19 bases between them. Isolation per sample recovered at least 7 million PBMCs. Total RNA extracted from each sample amounted to at least 5.5 micrograms. The source material was blood. V and J are TRBV5-6 and TRBJ2-5, with D hard to call. This clonotype was obtained from a man between 65 and 80 years old in good health. DNA for the CDR3: TGTGCCAGCAGCTCGACTTTAGTCGGAGCCCTCCAAGAGACCCAGTACTTC. Protein: CASSSTLVGALQETQYF.